Each of the 25 T cell receptor beta chains below was sequenced from the same sample in a study of T-cell memory formation after mild COVID-19. One entry per CDR3 protein results from TCRdb running MiXCR on the 5' RACE reads. The sample contains over 300,000 distinct CDR3 sequences, 20% to 25% of which appear only once. Material for sequencing was PBMCs or a T cell subset sorted from them (not recorded which). The receptor set was obtained from a man younger than 35 who had mild COVID-19 (a few samples of this study predate the infection). Cell type and time point are not known.

This clonotype has a handful of counts. This chain uses TRBV4-2 with TRBJ2-7; D tentatively fits TRBD1 or TRBD2 (6 bases each). Germline V lookup: CDR1 LGHNA, CDR2 YNFKEQ. This CDR3 comprises 15 residues. The V gene lost 0 bases and the J gene lost 4 bases, with 13 bases spanning the gap. CDR3 in amino acids: CASSQDLEGEYEQYF. The CDR3 nucleotides read TGTGCCAGCAGCCAAGATCTGGAGGGGGAATACGAGCAGTACTTC.

This clonotype was seen a handful of times. The chain is built from TRBV7-8 and TRBJ2-1; D possibly corresponds to TRBD1 (7 bases). V lost 2 bases to trimming and J lost 3 bases, with 8 bases between them. The CDR3 spans 14 residues. Germline CDR1 SGHVS, CDR2 FQNEAQ. The CDR3 is CASSLQGGYNEQFF. For the CDR3, the DNA is TGTGCCAGCAGCTTACAGGGGGGCTACAATGAGCAGTTCTTC.

This clonotype was seen a handful of times. The gene calls are TRBV4-1 and TRBJ1-2; D perhaps matches TRBD1 (6 bases). The CDR3 contains 14 residues. CDR1 MGHRA and CDR2 YSYEKL come from the germline V gene. Trimming took off 2 bases at V and 7 bases at J, with 14 bases between the two ends. CDR3 DNA sequence: TGCGCCAGCAGCCAAATCGCAGGGGAAGGTGGCTACACCTTC. This codes for CASSQIAGEGGYTF.

In this sample, this clonotype turned up a few times. The chain uses TRBV7-2 and TRBJ2-5; tentatively, D is TRBD2 (6 bases). The CDR3 consists of 14 residues. V was trimmed by 5 bases and J by 5 bases, leaving 15 bases between them. Germline CDR1 and CDR2: SGHTA and FQGNSA. The CDR3 sequence is CASSVQGGMETQYF. CDR3 DNA: TGTGCCAGCAGCGTTCAGGGCGGGATGGAGACCCAGTACTTC.

This clonotype was counted many times. At one boundary the junction diverges from the germline segment, which might be a read error. The chain joins TRBV7-3 to TRBJ2-3; D is ambiguous. Germline V gene lookup returns CDR1 SGHTA and CDR2 FQGTGA. The CDR3 runs 13 residues. CDR3 protein: CASSPSGTDTQYF. CDR3 DNA sequence: TGCGCCAGCAGCCCTTCAGGCACAGATACGCAGTATTTT.

The chain is built from TRBV7-9 and TRBJ1-2, with a tentative D call TRBD1 (6 bases). Germline V gene sequence: CDR1 SEHNR, CDR2 FQNEAQ (reference sequence). V lost 3 bases and J lost 8, with 10 bases in between. The CDR3 contains 12 residues. This chain's CDR3 is CASSLGGQGYTF. DNA for the CDR3: TGTGCCAGCAGCTTGGGGGGGCAAGGCTACACCTTC.

The J gene is TRBJ2-5, the V gene TRBV7-7; TRBD1 agrees at 8 bases. In germline, CDR1 is SSHAT, CDR2 FNYEAQ (reference sequence). This CDR3 is 17 amino acids long. V shed 1 base, J shed 2 bases, and the junction held 9 bases outside the gene matches. Written as DNA, the CDR3 is TGTGCCAGCAGCTTAGGGTCCAGGGGGCTAGGTCAAGAGACCCAGTACTTC. Translating it yields CASSLGSRGLGQETQYF.

This rearrangement joins TRBV20-1 to TRBJ2-2, with a weak D call TRBD1 (5 bases). Trimming pared 3 bases from V and 4 bases from J, leaving 18 bases between. The CDR3 runs to 16 residues. Germline CDR1 is DFQATT and CDR2 is SNEGSKA (reference sequence). Written as DNA, the CDR3 is TGCAGTGCTAGTACGTCCGCAGGGTTGCGCACCGGGGAGCTGTTTTTT. This gives the protein CSASTSAGLRTGELFF.

This clonotype was detected only a few times. The chain employs TRBV18 and TRBJ2-7, with 9 bases fitting TRBD1. V lost 0 bases to trimming and J lost 2 bases; unmatched junction nucleotides: 8. Per germline, CDR1 KGHSH and CDR2 LQKENI. The CDR3 is 17 amino acids. The CDR3 region has the DNA TGTGCCAGCTCACCACCCAGGACAGGGGCCCCCCCCTACGAGCAGTACGTC. Translated, it gives CASSPPRTGAPPYEQYV.

This clonotype was counted between two and nine times. The rearrangement uses TRBV7-3 and TRBJ2-5; D may be TRBD2 (6 bases). Trimming stripped 5 bases from V and 5 bases from J, with 21 bases between. The CDR3 runs 16 residues. Germline V gene data show CDR1 as SGHTA and CDR2 as FQGTGA. CDR3 protein: CASSLDGAARGETQYF. DNA for the CDR3: TGTGCCAGCAGCCTAGATGGGGCAGCTCGGGGGGAGACCCAGTACTTC. The variable domain in full, with the rest retrieved from reference TRBV7-3 and TRBJ2-5, is GAGVSQTPSNKVTEKGKYVELRCDPISGHTALYWYRQSLGQGPEFLIYFQGTGAADDSGLPNDRFFAVRPEGSVSTLKIQRTERGDSAVYLCASSLDGAARGETQYFGPGTRLLVL.

This clonotype was found a few times. V gene TRBV7-9 combines with J gene TRBJ1-2; D gene ambiguous. With 2 bases removed from V and 8 bases from J, the gap between germline ends came to 9 bases. Germline-derived CDR1 and CDR2 are SEHNR and FQNEAQ (reference sequence). CDR3 length equals 12 residues. DNA for the CDR3: TGTGCCAGCAGCTTACTAGGGAGCGGCTACACCTTC. Translation: CASSLLGSGYTF.

This sequence joins TRBV7-2 and TRBJ1-5; D is unclear. Trimming removed 0 bases at V and 9 bases at J, with 6 bases between. CDR3 length: 12 amino acids. Germline assignment: CDR1 SGHTA and CDR2 FQGNSA. CDR3 sequence: CASSLAQGPQHF. As DNA, the CDR3 is TGTGCCAGCAGCTTAGCGCAAGGGCCCCAGCATTTT. Drawing the rest from reference TRBV7-2 and TRBJ1-5, the complete variable domain is GAGVSQSPSNKVTEKGKDVELRCDPISGHTALYWYRQSLGQGLEFLIYFQGNSAPDKSGLPSDRFSAERTGGSVSTLTIQRTQQEDSAVYLCASSLAQGPQHFGDGTRLSIL.

The chain has TRBV9 and TRBJ1-1, with no clear D. The V end was cut by 3 bases, the J end by 4 bases, with 7 bases between. Germline V CDR1 and CDR2: SGDLS, YYNGEE. This CDR3 comprises 12 residues. The DNA for the CDR3 is TGTGCCAGCAGCGGCTGGGCCACTGAAGCTTTCTTT. Protein sequence: CASSGWATEAFF.

The chain is built from TRBV5-1 and TRBJ2-6, with TRBD1 matching over 10 bases. CDR3 length: 17 residues. J gave up 0 bases and V 4 bases, and 4 bases lay outside the gene matches. Germline lookup yields CDR1 SGHRS and CDR2 YFSETQ. CDR3 region: CASSARDRGSGANVLTF. The DNA for the CDR3 is TGCGCCAGCAGCGCGCGGGACAGGGGCTCTGGGGCCAACGTCCTGACTTTC.

The chain recombines TRBV6-1 with TRBJ2-4, with 7 positions matching TRBD1. V lost 4 bases, J lost 2 bases, and 2 bases stayed unmatched. The germline V gene encodes CDR1 MNHNS and CDR2 SASEGT. This CDR3 region has 14 residues. The CDR3 bases are TGTGCCAGCAGTGGACAGGGACCCAAAAACATTCAGTACTTC. Translated, it gives CASSGQGPKNIQYF.

The rearrangement links TRBV2 to TRBJ2-7; no reliable D call. Germline values: CDR1 SNHLY, CDR2 FYNNEI. This CDR3 is built from 13 residues. The germline V and J ends were trimmed by 6 bases and 7 bases, with 16 bases remaining between them. Here the CDR3 DNA reads TGTGCCAGCAGCGAGATCGGGTTCCGAGAGCAGTACGTC. As protein: CASSEIGFREQYV.

The chain combines TRBV6-2 or TRBV6-3 with TRBJ2-2; TRBD2 matches at 12 bases. V was clipped by 6 bases and J by 4 bases; unmatched bases: 9. The germline V gene encodes CDR1 MNHEY and CDR2 SVGEGT. CDR3 length equals 17 residues. CDR3 loop: CASRTLLAGGPTGELFF. The CDR3 DNA reads as TGTGCCAGCAGAACCCTCCTAGCGGGGGGGCCCACCGGGGAGCTGTTTTTT.

V and J are TRBV6-1 and TRBJ2-3, with D perhaps matching TRBD2 (6 bases). V gave up 1 base and J gave up 2 bases, with 10 bases separating them. The CDR3 sequence is 15 residues long. Germline CDR1 MNHNS, CDR2 SASEGT. As DNA, the CDR3 is TGTGCCAGCAGTGAAGTTAGCGGTTACACAGATACGCAGTATTTT. As protein: CASSEVSGYTDTQYF.

The sample holds many counts of this clonotype. The J gene is TRBJ2-5, the V gene TRBV28; possible D gene TRBD2, 5 bases. The germline gives CDR1 MDHEN, CDR2 SYDVKM. This CDR3 has 14 amino acids. V lost 6 bases and J lost 5, with 16 bases in between. The CDR3 loop is CASSPTSPGETQYF. As DNA, the CDR3 is TGTGCCAGCAGCCCCACATCCCCGGGGGAGACCCAGTACTTC.

This chain uses TRBV11-2 with TRBJ2-2, with 7 bases that match TRBD2. There are 17 residues in the CDR3. Trimming removed 6 bases from V and 0 bases from J; junction bases left unmatched: 10. Per germline, CDR1 SGHAT and CDR2 FQNNGV. CDR3 bases: TGTGCCAGCAGACCCCTCAGGGAGGGTTCGAACACCGGGGAGCTGTTTTTT. It is translated as CASRPLREGSNTGELFF.

This clonotype was detected a few times. The chain links TRBV5-1 to TRBJ2-2, with a weak D call TRBD1 (6 bases). V lost 4 bases to trimming and J lost 2 bases, with 18 bases between them. This CDR3 spans 17 amino acids. CDR1 and CDR2 (germline): SGHRS, YFSETQ. Here the CDR3 DNA reads TGCGCCAGCAGCCCGGAACTGGGACACCCAAACACCGGGGAGCTGTTTTTT. Amino acids: CASSPELGHPNTGELFF.

This clonotype has only a few counts. The chain has TRBV7-8 and TRBJ2-7, with D unclear. Germline V gives CDR1 SGHVS, CDR2 FQNEAQ. This CDR3 spans 13 amino acids. V lost 5 bases and J 5 bases, leaving 13 bases between the germline ends. The CDR3 loop reads CASSPPGRDEQYV. CDR3 nucleotides: TGTGCCAGCAGCCCGCCTGGCCGGGACGAGCAGTACGTC.

This clonotype was detected only a few times. This sequence joins TRBV7-2 and TRBJ1-2; D gene unclear. This CDR3 region has 15 residues. The germline CDR1 and CDR2 sequences are SGHTA and FQGNSA. Trimming stripped 4 bases from V and 6 bases from J, with 18 bases between. The CDR3 region is CASSSWSLRPDGYTF. For the CDR3, the DNA is TGTGCCAGCAGCTCGTGGAGTTTGCGTCCGGATGGCTACACCTTC.

This clonotype was detected only a few times. J is TRBJ2-5 and V is TRBV4-1; D might be TRBD1 or TRBD2, each matching 5 bases. The V and J ends lost 4 bases and 4 bases respectively, with 19 bases between them. CDR1 and CDR2 (germline): MGHRA, YSYEKL. The CDR3 spans 16 residues. The CDR3, as DNA: TGCGCCAGCAGCCGGTCAACGGGACCCCGGGGAGAGACCCAGTACTTC. This codes for CASSRSTGPRGETQYF.

This clonotype was seen a handful of times. This rearrangement joins TRBV6-1 to TRBJ2-1; 7 nucleotides agree with TRBD2. The germline gives CDR1 MNHNS, CDR2 SASEGT. The CDR3 is made up of 14 amino acids. V trimming: 4 bases; J trimming: 6 bases; junction bases outside the gene matches: 6. The CDR3 loop is CASSGGLDGNEQFF. The CDR3 nucleotides read TGTGCCAGCAGTGGCGGACTAGACGGCAATGAGCAGTTCTTC.